This record concerns one TCR beta chain sequence. These data belong to a study of blood T cell repertoires in COVID-19. Original processing notes: Amplification of reference gene primers was used by the study to estimate nucleated cell counts. This table comes from immunoSEQ multiplex PCR, and its TCRdb copy is limited to in-frame clones, with some not included. V, J and clone size are taken as reported in that table, and D and trimming were inferred from the DNA itself. Here the sample spans nearly 250,000 clones, 75% to 90% being singletons. No more than 2 weeks before study entry, exposed participants had met a case of COVID-19. CDR1 and CDR2 from the germline V gene are KGHSH and LQKENI. The CDR3 extends over 18 amino acids. V lost 8 bases, J lost 1 base, and 16 bases stayed unmatched.

Sample: PBMCs or T cells enriched from blood (not recorded which). This receptor was obtained from a man aged 50 to 60 who had been exposed to COVID-19. The chain links TRBV18 to TRBJ2-3; 9 nucleotides match TRBD2. CDR3 bases: TGTGCCAGCAAGGCTTCTAGCGGGAATAATCGGGGCACAGATACGCAGTATTTT. It translates to CASKASSGNNRGTDTQYF.